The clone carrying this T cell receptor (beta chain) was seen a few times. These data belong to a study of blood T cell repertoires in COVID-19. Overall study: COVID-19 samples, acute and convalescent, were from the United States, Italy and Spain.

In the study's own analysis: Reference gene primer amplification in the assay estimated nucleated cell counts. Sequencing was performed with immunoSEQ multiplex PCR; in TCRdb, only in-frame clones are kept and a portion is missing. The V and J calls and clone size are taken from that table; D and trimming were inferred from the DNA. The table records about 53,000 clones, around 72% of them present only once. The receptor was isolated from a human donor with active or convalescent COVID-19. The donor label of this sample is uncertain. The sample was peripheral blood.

The CDR3 sequence is CSASSNTEAFF. The CDR3 coding sequence is TGCAGTGCTAGTTCTAACACTGAAGCTTTCTTT. The V and J genes are TRBV20-1 and TRBJ1-1; D remains unclear. The germline gives CDR1 DFQATT, CDR2 SNEGSKA (reference sequence). This CDR3 is built from 11 residues. V was pared by 3 bases and J by 2 bases, with 4 bases between.